Below, 31 T cell receptor beta chains from the same sample are listed, as sequenced in a study of blood T cell repertoires in COVID-19 (dated by TCRdb to 2019 to 2021). The library was obtained by the immunoSEQ multiplex PCR assay. This immuneACCESS table, as held by TCRdb, lists in-frame sequences with V and J called but not all clones. Of the missing ones, under half trace to an unresolved V gene in checked studies; the others have no known cause. The sample table records roughly 100,000 clones; almost 90% of these occur just once. About 3% of the sample goes to the ten largest clones. The sequenced sample consisted of peripheral blood. All receptors derive from a human donor in a cohort sampled during active COVID-19.

The J gene is TRBJ2-7, the V gene TRBV30; tentatively, D is TRBD1 (6 bases). V gave up 0 bases and J gave up 3 bases, with 21 bases separating them. This CDR3 contains 17 residues. The germline V gene has CDR1 GTSNPN and CDR2 SVGIG (reference sequence). DNA for the CDR3: TGTGCCTGGAGTGTACGCGGCAGGGGTCTTTCTAACTACGAGCAGTACTTC. Residues: CAWSVRGRGLSNYEQYF.

The chain is built from TRBV27 and TRBJ2-5, with D possibly matching TRBD1 (5 bases). The germline V gene encodes CDR1 MNHEY and CDR2 SMNVEV (reference sequence). V was shortened by 5 bases and J by 5 bases, with 12 bases between the two germline ends. The CDR3 has 13 residues. CDR3 residues: CASSTRVWETQYF. CDR3 in DNA: TGTGCCAGCAGTACCAGGGTTTGGGAGACCCAGTACTTC.

This clone is a singleton in its sample. The CDR3 here is CASRNGGSYNEQFF. The CDR3 bases are TGTGCCAGCAGAAACGGGGGGTCCTACAATGAGCAGTTCTTC. The J gene is TRBJ2-1, the V gene TRBV6-5; the match to TRBD2 covers 7 bases. CDR1 and CDR2 from the germline V gene are MNHEY and SVGAGI. This CDR3 spans 14 amino acids. The V gene end was trimmed by 6 bases and the J gene end by 1 base; junction bases not matched to a gene: 3.

This clone was seen a few times. The chain has TRBV6-2 or TRBV6-3 and TRBJ1-2; D unclear. From germline, CDR1 is MNHEY and CDR2 SVGEGT. Trimming removed 2 bases from V and 4 bases from J, with 5 bases in between. CDR3 size: 12 residues. The CDR3 nucleotides read TGTGCCAGCAGTTACCGTTTCTATGGCTACACCTTC. This sequence encodes CASSYRFYGYTF.

The chain couples TRBV28 to TRBJ2-3; D is possibly TRBD2 (7 bases). Looked up from germline, CDR1 is MDHEN and CDR2 is SYDVKM. V was pared by 2 bases and J by 5 bases, with 29 bases between. The CDR3 loop spans 20 amino acids. The CDR3 sequence is CASSLEPVGAFSGSLDTQYF. The CDR3 nucleotides read TGTGCCAGCAGTTTAGAGCCGGTGGGGGCCTTTAGCGGGTCGCTAGATACGCAGTATTTT.

The chain joins TRBV14 to TRBJ2-7; 8 bases match TRBD2. Germline V gene lookup returns CDR1 SGHDN and CDR2 FVKESK. The length of the CDR3 is 14 residues. The V segment lost 4 bases and the J segment 5 bases; nucleotides outside the gene matches: 7. Written as DNA, the CDR3 is TGTGCCAGCAGCCCTCCGGGAGGGGTCGACGAGCAGTACTTC. The encoded protein is CASSPPGGVDEQYF.

The chain joins TRBV7-9 to TRBJ2-1, with 14 nucleotides matching TRBD2. With 5 bases clipped from V and 0 bases from J, the junction kept 6 bases outside the gene matches. The CDR3 has 18 amino acids. Germline V lookup: CDR1 SEHNR, CDR2 FQNEAQ (reference sequence). The DNA of the CDR3 is TGTGCCAGCAGCCGAGGGACTAGCGGGGGCCTCTCCTACAATGAGCAGTTCTTC. It encodes CASSRGTSGGLSYNEQFF. Complete variable domain (other parts from reference TRBV7-9 and TRBJ2-1): DTGVSQNPRHKITKRGQNVTFRCDPISEHNRLYWYRQTLGQGPEFLTYFQNEAQLEKSRLLSDRFSAERPKGSFSTLEIQRTEQGDSAMYLCASSRGTSGGLSYNEQFFGPGTRLTVL.

The chain combines TRBV27 with TRBJ1-2, with D possibly matching TRBD1 (5 bases). The CDR3 consists of 16 residues. V shed 0 bases and J shed 8 bases, with 19 bases lying between them. Per germline, CDR1 MNHEY and CDR2 SMNVEV (reference sequence). In DNA, the CDR3 is TGTGCCAGCAGTTTATCGAGTGTGGGTGTGGGGCTGGGCTACACCTTC. Translation gives CASSLSSVGVGLGYTF.

The rearrangement joins TRBV24-1 to TRBJ2-3, with a possible D match to TRBD1 (5 bases). Trimming removed 2 bases at V and 2 bases at J, with 16 bases between. Germline values: CDR1 KGHDR, CDR2 SFDVKD. The CDR3 length is 17 residues. The CDR3, as DNA: TGTGCCACCAGTGATTGGGGCCGACAAGTAAACACAGATACGCAGTATTTT. Protein product: CATSDWGRQVNTDTQYF.

The chain couples TRBV25-1 to TRBJ2-5, with 7 nucleotides matching TRBD2. The CDR3 length is 14 residues. V trimming: 2 bases; J trimming: 5 bases; junction bases outside the gene matches: 5. The germline V gene encodes CDR1 MGHDK and CDR2 SYGVNS. Here the CDR3 DNA reads TGTGCCAGCAGTGAAAGGAGCGGGGTGGAGACCCAGTACTTC. This gives the protein CASSERSGVETQYF.

Only a few counts were recorded for this clone. V gene TRBV18 combines with J gene TRBJ1-3; D is perhaps TRBD1 (6 bases). V was pared by 3 bases and J by 1 base, with 13 bases between. The CDR3 extends over 16 amino acids. CDR1 and CDR2 (germline): KGHSH, LQKENI. CDR3 nucleotides: TGTGCCAGCTCACCTGCGACCCAGGGGTCTGGAAACACCATATATTTT. This codes for CASSPATQGSGNTIYF.

Only one count was recorded for this clone. The rearrangement links TRBV5-4 to TRBJ2-2, with 8 positions matching TRBD2. V shed 5 bases, J shed 4 bases, and the junction held 16 bases outside the gene matches. Germline V gene lookup returns CDR1 SGHNT and CDR2 YYREEE (reference sequence). The CDR3 has 18 amino acids. DNA for the CDR3: TGTGCCAGCAGACCTGCCATTTTCGCGGGGGGCTTCACCGGGGAGCTGTTTTTT. Translated, it gives CASRPAIFAGGFTGELFF.

The V call is TRBV6-5, the J call TRBJ1-1, with D perhaps TRBD1 (5 bases). V lost 2 bases to trimming and J lost 4 bases, with 8 bases between them. The CDR3 covers 13 residues. Germline V gene data show CDR1 as MNHEY and CDR2 as SVGAGI. This chain's CDR3 is CASSYRGPTEAFF. The CDR3 nucleotides read TGTGCCAGCAGTTACAGGGGCCCCACTGAAGCTTTCTTT.

The CDR3 loop is CASNPRGPDNTEAFF. In DNA form, the CDR3 reads TGCGCCAGCAACCCCAGAGGCCCCGACAACACTGAAGCTTTCTTT. V gene TRBV5-1 combines with J gene TRBJ1-1, with D unclear. CDR1 is SGHRS and CDR2 is YFSETQ in the germline V gene. The CDR3 has 15 amino acids. Trimming removed 6 bases from V and 2 bases from J, with 17 bases in between.

The chain joins TRBV18 to TRBJ2-7; 7 nucleotides line up with TRBD1. Germline V gene sequence: CDR1 KGHSH, CDR2 LQKENI. There are 16 residues in the CDR3. V lost 1 base to trimming and J lost 2 bases; unmatched junction nucleotides: 8. CDR3 loop: CASSPLTGVPPYEQYF. CDR3 DNA: TGTGCCAGCTCACCACTAACAGGGGTTCCACCCTACGAGCAGTACTTC. The whole variable domain, remainder taken from reference TRBV18 and TRBJ2-7, is NAGVMQNPRHLVRRRGQEARLRCSPMKGHSHVYWYRQLPEEGLKFMVYLQKENIIDESGMPKERFSAEFPKEGPSILRIQQVVRGDSAAYFCASSPLTGVPPYEQYFGPGTRLTVT.

This clone showed up just once. The chain carries TRBV5-8 and TRBJ2-6; D uncertain. V lost 3 bases to trimming and J lost 1 base, with 8 bases between them. CDR3 length equals 15 residues. The germline V gene has CDR1 SGHTS and CDR2 YDEGEE. CDR3 protein: CASSWRGSGANVLTF. DNA of the CDR3: TGTGCCAGCAGCTGGAGAGGATCTGGGGCCAACGTCCTGACTTTC.

The chain employs TRBV3-1 (or the pseudogene TRBV3-2) and TRBJ1-5; no firm D call. Germline V CDR1 and CDR2: LGHDT, YNNKEL (reference sequence). Between the trimmed V and J ends, which lost 0 bases and 4 bases, there was a span of 7 bases. There are 14 residues in the CDR3. The CDR3 DNA reads TGTGCCAGCAGCCAAGATCCCCGGAATCAGCCCCAGCATTTT. Its translation is CASSQDPRNQPQHF.

The rearrangement joins TRBV7-9 to TRBJ2-2; D may be TRBD1 (6 bases). The CDR3 is 15 amino acids. Germline lookup yields CDR1 SEHNR and CDR2 FQNEAQ (reference sequence). Trimming removed 2 bases at V and 4 bases at J, with 11 bases between. Written as DNA, the CDR3 is TGTGCCAGCAGCTTAACGAGGGGGACCACCGGGGAGCTGTTTTTT. Protein product: CASSLTRGTTGELFF.

This clone was found once. This chain connects TRBV29-1 to TRBJ1-2, with 7 bases that match TRBD1. Unmatched junction bases numbered 9, after V lost 8 bases and J lost 6 bases. The CDR3 extends over 12 amino acids. CDR1 and CDR2 (germline): SQVTM, ANQGSEA. The CDR3 loop reads CSRRQGHDGYTF. CDR3 coding DNA: TGCAGCCGGCGACAGGGACACGATGGCTACACCTTC.

The chain links TRBV30 to TRBJ2-6; 8 bases fit TRBD1. Per germline, CDR1 GTSNPN and CDR2 SVGIG (reference sequence). The J segment lost 12 bases and the V segment lost 3 bases, leaving 7 bases of the junction unmatched. This CDR3 is built from 13 residues. The CDR3 sequence is CAWSRTGPPVLTF. As DNA, the CDR3 is TGTGCCTGGAGCCGGACAGGGCCCCCCGTCCTGACTTTC.

The chain couples TRBV29-1 to TRBJ2-3; 10 nucleotides match TRBD2. V gave up 4 bases and J gave up 2 bases; unmatched junction bases: 9. Germline CDR1 reads SQVTM; CDR2 reads ANQGSEA. This CDR3 comprises 16 residues. The CDR3 DNA sequence: TGCAGCGTTGGCACTAGCGGGGTTCCACTCACAGATACGCAGTATTTT. Its translation is CSVGTSGVPLTDTQYF.

This chain links TRBV28 with TRBJ2-3, with a possible D match to TRBD2 (6 bases). Between the trimmed V and J ends, which lost 3 bases and 0 bases, there was a span of 10 bases. CDR3 length: 15 amino acids. The V gene's germline CDR1 is MDHEN and CDR2 SYDVKM. Here the CDR3 DNA reads TGTGCCAGCAGTTTGGGCGGGGAAAGCACAGATACGCAGTATTTT. It yields the protein CASSLGGESTDTQYF.

This clone occurred once. This sequence joins TRBV6-5 and TRBJ2-7; a weak D match, TRBD2 (6 bases). Trimming left V 0 bases short and J 6 bases short, with 9 bases between. From germline, CDR1 is MNHEY and CDR2 SVGAGI. The CDR3 runs to 13 residues. Here the CDR3 DNA reads TGTGCCAGCAGTTACTCGACTAGGTGCGAGCAGTACTTC. Its translation: CASSYSTRCEQYF.

The V gene is TRBV25-1, the J gene TRBJ1-4; D may be TRBD1 (5 bases). Deletions cut 2 bases from V and 5 bases from J, with 12 bases between. The CDR3 sequence is 15 residues long. Germline V lookup: CDR1 MGHDK, CDR2 SYGVNS. DNA of the CDR3: TGTGCCAGCAGTGAACGGGGACTCTTCAATGAAAAACTGTTTTTT. Protein product: CASSERGLFNEKLFF. Drawing the rest from reference TRBV25-1 and TRBJ1-4, the complete variable domain is EADIYQTPRYLVIGTGKKITLECSQTMGHDKMYWYQQDPGMELHLIHYSYGVNSTEKGDLSSESTVSRIRTEHFPLTLESARPSHTSQYLCASSERGLFNEKLFFGSGTQLSVL.

The V and J genes are TRBV28 and TRBJ1-2, with 10 bases matching TRBD1. V shed 3 bases, J shed 5 bases, and the junction held 3 bases outside the gene matches. The CDR3 has 14 amino acids. Germline values: CDR1 MDHEN, CDR2 SYDVKM. CDR3 sequence reads: CASSFPDRGYGYTF. Written as DNA, the CDR3 is TGTGCCAGCAGTTTCCCGGACAGGGGGTATGGCTACACCTTC.

V and J are TRBV19 and TRBJ2-7; possibly TRBD2 for D (5 bases). Trimming took 5 bases from V and 6 from J, leaving 14 bases between them. This CDR3 is built from 13 residues. CDR1 and CDR2 (germline): LNHDA, SQIVND (reference sequence). The CDR3 sequence: CASSSGRGREQYF. CDR3 coding DNA: TGTGCCAGTAGTTCTGGACGGGGTCGCGAGCAGTACTTC.

The gene calls are TRBV5-1 and TRBJ1-4; D is unresolved. CDR1 and CDR2 from the germline V gene are SGHRS and YFSETQ. Trimming stripped 6 bases from V and 7 bases from J, with 10 bases between. CDR3 length equals 12 residues. The CDR3 DNA is TGCGCCAGCAAGGGAGAGGGTGAAAAACTGTTTTTT. Encoded protein: CASKGEGEKLFF.

The V and J genes are TRBV28 and TRBJ2-5, with 8 bases that match TRBD1. This CDR3 is built from 13 residues. Unmatched junction bases numbered 3, after V lost 5 bases and J lost 4 bases. The V gene's germline CDR1 is MDHEN and CDR2 SYDVKM. The CDR3 region has the DNA TGTGCCAGCAGTCCAGGGGGCGGAGAGACCCAGTACTTC. Its protein is CASSPGGGETQYF.

The rearrangement links TRBV5-1 to TRBJ2-7, with D tentatively TRBD2 (6 bases). The CDR3 has 15 amino acids. Trimming took off 0 bases at V and 2 bases at J, with 12 bases between the two ends. Germline CDR1 reads SGHRS; CDR2 reads YFSETQ. The CDR3: CASSLDGGSAYEQYF. The CDR3 DNA sequence: TGCGCCAGCAGCTTGGACGGAGGGTCTGCCTACGAGCAGTACTTC.

V gene TRBV4-1 combines with J gene TRBJ2-3; 10 nucleotides match TRBD2. This CDR3 region has 18 residues. Germline V CDR1 and CDR2: MGHRA, YSYEKL. The J segment lost 5 bases and the V segment lost 0 bases, leaving 11 bases of the junction unmatched. The CDR3: CASSQDRVSGGSVDTQYF. CDR3 coding DNA: TGCGCCAGCAGCCAAGATAGGGTTAGCGGGGGGTCGGTAGATACGCAGTATTTT.

The chain is built from TRBV11-1 and TRBJ1-1; D remains ambiguous. V was clipped by 6 bases and J by 3 bases, with 11 bases between them. Germline V gene sequence: CDR1 SGHAT, CDR2 FQDESV (reference sequence). The CDR3 covers 13 residues. Written as DNA, the CDR3 is TGTGCCAGCAGTATTGCCAGGTACACTGAAGCTTTCTTT. Its protein is CASSIARYTEAFF.